This entry lists 18 T cell receptor beta chains sequenced from one sample in a study of graft-versus-host responses after intestinal transplantation. Generated by immunoSEQ multiplex PCR, the TCRdb table keeps only in-frame clones and is missing some. Seen here are 30,000 to 45,000 clones, 93% observed once, and the top ten hold 20% to 25%. The antigens for these receptors are not known. Sequences were derived from unstimulated CD8+ T cells sorted from spleen or lymph node cells, sampled before transplant. Receptors originate from a human donor who was the organ donor for an intestinal transplant.

The chain is built from TRBV5-4 and TRBJ2-7; unclear D gene. CDR3 length equals 12 residues. Germline-derived CDR1 and CDR2 are SGHNT and YYREEE (reference sequence). V lost 7 bases and J lost 5, with 13 bases in between. Here the CDR3 reads CASGPQSNEQYF. In DNA, the CDR3 is TGTGCCAGCGGCCCTCAAAGTAACGAGCAGTACTTC.

The rearrangement links TRBV27 to TRBJ2-3; D is perhaps TRBD2 (6 bases). Per the germline V gene, CDR1 is MNHEY and CDR2 is SMNVEV (reference sequence). V was shortened by 3 bases and J by 6 bases, with 10 bases between the two germline ends. The CDR3 runs to 13 residues. CDR3 sequence: CASSLAGWDTQYF. The CDR3 DNA reads as TGTGCCAGCAGTTTGGCGGGATGGGATACGCAGTATTTT.

J is TRBJ2-1 and V is TRBV7-6; 13 positions match TRBD2. Unmatched junction bases numbered 3, after V lost 2 bases and J lost 2 bases. This CDR3 is 17 amino acids long. Germline CDR1 reads SGHVS; CDR2 reads FNYEAQ. The CDR3, as DNA: TGTGCCAGCAGCTTACGGACTAGCGGGGGTCCCTACAATGAGCAGTTCTTC. It specifies CASSLRTSGGPYNEQFF. The variable domain in full, completed from reference TRBV7-6 and TRBJ2-1, reads GAGVSQSPRYKVTKRGQDVALRCDPISGHVSLYWYRQALGQGPEFLTYFNYEAQQDKSGLPNDRFSAERPEGSISTLTIQRTEQRDSAMYRCASSLRTSGGPYNEQFFGPGTRLTVL.

The J gene is TRBJ2-1, the V gene TRBV7-9; D unresolved. CDR1 and CDR2 (germline): SEHNR, FQNEAQ (reference sequence). V lost 0 bases and J 2 bases, leaving 5 bases between the germline ends. The CDR3 covers 14 residues. The CDR3 reads CASSLARTYNEQFF. CDR3 DNA: TGTGCCAGCAGCTTAGCTAGAACCTACAATGAGCAGTTCTTC.

The chain is built from TRBV5-6 and TRBJ1-1, with 10 bases matching TRBD1. Germline loops: CDR1 SGHDT, CDR2 YYEEEE. The CDR3 extends over 17 amino acids. The V segment lost 0 bases and the J segment 5 bases; nucleotides outside the gene matches: 10. The CDR3 protein is CASSLGQGAFFRTEAFF. The CDR3 DNA is TGTGCCAGCAGCTTGGGACAGGGGGCCTTTTTTAGAACTGAAGCTTTCTTT.

The genes are TRBV6-5 and TRBJ2-6; D is perhaps TRBD1 (5 bases). V lost 5 bases and J 2 bases, leaving 7 bases between the germline ends. CDR3 length: 14 amino acids. In germline, CDR1 is MNHEY, CDR2 SVGAGI. In nucleotides, the CDR3 is TGTGCCAGCAGTGACAGACCTGGGGCCAACGTCCTGACTTTC. It yields the protein CASSDRPGANVLTF.

The rearrangement uses TRBV5-4 and TRBJ2-1; 7 bases match TRBD2. The germline CDR1 and CDR2 sequences are SGHNT and YYREEE (reference sequence). V was clipped by 4 bases and J by 4 bases; unmatched bases: 8. The CDR3 runs 15 residues. CDR3 bases: TGTGCCAGCAGCGCAACCGGGACTACATACAATGAGCAGTTCTTC. Translation gives CASSATGTTYNEQFF.

V gene TRBV19 combines with J gene TRBJ2-7, with D possibly TRBD1 on 6 matching bases. CDR3 size: 15 residues. The V and J ends lost 0 bases and 3 bases respectively, with 12 bases between them. Germline V gene sequence: CDR1 LNHDA, CDR2 SQIVND (reference sequence). CDR3 sequence (DNA): TGTGCCAGTAGTATAGAATGGGACACGGACTACGAGCAGTACTTC. Amino acids: CASSIEWDTDYEQYF.

This clone came up once. CDR3 DNA sequence: TGTGCCAGCAGCTTGAGCGCGGGGTCTCCTCAAGCTTTCTTT. This codes for CASSLSAGSPQAFF. The chain couples TRBV5-4 to TRBJ1-1; D uncertain. This CDR3 is built from 14 residues. V was trimmed by 1 base and J by 9 bases, leaving 16 bases between them. Germline assignment: CDR1 SGHNT and CDR2 YYREEE (reference sequence).

V usage is TRBV6-5 and J usage is TRBJ2-5; 10 bases are a match to TRBD2. This CDR3 is 16 amino acids long. The germline V gene has CDR1 MNHEY and CDR2 SVGAGI. With 3 bases clipped from V and 5 bases from J, the junction kept 9 bases outside the gene matches. As DNA, the CDR3 is TGTGCCAGCAGTTATTCGCCTAGCGGGAGCCCGGAGACCCAGTACTTC. The encoded protein is CASSYSPSGSPETQYF.

V usage is TRBV9 and J usage is TRBJ2-1, with a weak D call TRBD2 (5 bases). Germline V gene lookup returns CDR1 SGDLS and CDR2 YYNGEE. This CDR3 comprises 13 residues. Trimming removed 1 base at V and 10 bases at J, with 12 bases between. The CDR3 protein is CASSVLRAGEQFF. The CDR3 coding sequence is TGTGCCAGCAGCGTACTAAGGGCGGGCGAGCAGTTCTTC.

The gene calls are TRBV7-3 and TRBJ2-3; TRBD2 aligns across 10 bases. Unmatched junction bases numbered 7, after V lost 4 bases and J lost 3 bases. Germline V CDR1 and CDR2: SGHTA, FQGTGA. The CDR3 contains 16 residues. This chain's CDR3 is CASSSDSGRPTDTQYF. CDR3 coding DNA: TGTGCCAGCAGCTCAGATAGCGGGAGGCCGACAGATACGCAGTATTTT.

V is TRBV6-6 and J is TRBJ2-5; D possibly matches TRBD1 or TRBD2 (5 bases each). The germline V and J ends were trimmed by 3 bases and 4 bases, with 15 bases remaining between them. From germline, CDR1 is MNHNY and CDR2 SVGAGI (reference sequence). The CDR3 runs 15 residues. The CDR3 sequence: CASSYTGAWGETQYF. In DNA, the CDR3 is TGTGCCAGCAGTTATACCGGGGCCTGGGGAGAGACCCAGTACTTC.

This chain joins TRBV2 and TRBJ2-7; 11 bases are shared with TRBD2. The V gene's germline CDR1 is SNHLY and CDR2 FYNNEI. CDR3 size: 16 residues. J lost 6 bases, V lost 4 bases, and 11 bases had no gene match. This CDR3 is CASSVSASGRNSEQYF. In nucleotides, the CDR3 is TGTGCCAGCAGTGTTTCTGCTAGCGGGAGGAACAGCGAGCAGTACTTC.

The CDR3 DNA is TGTGCCAGCAGCTTTGGGGGACAACAAGAGACCCAGTACTTC. As protein: CASSFGGQQETQYF. The chain uses TRBV7-9 and TRBJ2-5; D is possibly TRBD1 (6 bases). The CDR3 is 14 amino acids. The germline V gene encodes CDR1 SEHNR and CDR2 FQNEAQ (reference sequence). Between the trimmed V and J ends, which lost 3 bases and 2 bases, there was a span of 10 bases.

The rearrangement uses TRBV4-1 and TRBJ1-1; 7 bases line up with TRBD1. After removal of 3 bases from V and 8 bases from J, the junction contained 3 bases not matched to a gene. In germline, CDR1 is MGHRA, CDR2 YSYEKL. This CDR3 is 12 amino acids long. The CDR3 region has the DNA TGCGCCAGCAGCCACAACAGGGGAGAAGCTTTCTTT. It yields the protein CASSHNRGEAFF.

The genes are TRBV28 and TRBJ2-3; the D is unclear. Germline V gives CDR1 MDHEN, CDR2 SYDVKM. V was pared by 3 bases and J by 0 bases, with 7 bases between. There are 14 residues in the CDR3. Written as DNA, the CDR3 is TGTGCCAGCAGTTTGGAATCCAGCACAGATACGCAGTATTTT. This translates into CASSLESSTDTQYF.

The V call is TRBV9, the J call TRBJ1-6, with a weak D call TRBD1 (6 bases). V lost 0 bases, J lost 0 bases, and 16 bases lay in between. The germline CDR1 and CDR2 sequences are SGDLS and YYNGEE. The CDR3 covers 19 residues. The CDR3 loop reads CASSVEGGRECSYNSPLHF. DNA for the CDR3: TGTGCCAGCAGCGTAGAGGGGGGCCGGGAGTGCTCCTATAATTCACCCCTCCACTTT.